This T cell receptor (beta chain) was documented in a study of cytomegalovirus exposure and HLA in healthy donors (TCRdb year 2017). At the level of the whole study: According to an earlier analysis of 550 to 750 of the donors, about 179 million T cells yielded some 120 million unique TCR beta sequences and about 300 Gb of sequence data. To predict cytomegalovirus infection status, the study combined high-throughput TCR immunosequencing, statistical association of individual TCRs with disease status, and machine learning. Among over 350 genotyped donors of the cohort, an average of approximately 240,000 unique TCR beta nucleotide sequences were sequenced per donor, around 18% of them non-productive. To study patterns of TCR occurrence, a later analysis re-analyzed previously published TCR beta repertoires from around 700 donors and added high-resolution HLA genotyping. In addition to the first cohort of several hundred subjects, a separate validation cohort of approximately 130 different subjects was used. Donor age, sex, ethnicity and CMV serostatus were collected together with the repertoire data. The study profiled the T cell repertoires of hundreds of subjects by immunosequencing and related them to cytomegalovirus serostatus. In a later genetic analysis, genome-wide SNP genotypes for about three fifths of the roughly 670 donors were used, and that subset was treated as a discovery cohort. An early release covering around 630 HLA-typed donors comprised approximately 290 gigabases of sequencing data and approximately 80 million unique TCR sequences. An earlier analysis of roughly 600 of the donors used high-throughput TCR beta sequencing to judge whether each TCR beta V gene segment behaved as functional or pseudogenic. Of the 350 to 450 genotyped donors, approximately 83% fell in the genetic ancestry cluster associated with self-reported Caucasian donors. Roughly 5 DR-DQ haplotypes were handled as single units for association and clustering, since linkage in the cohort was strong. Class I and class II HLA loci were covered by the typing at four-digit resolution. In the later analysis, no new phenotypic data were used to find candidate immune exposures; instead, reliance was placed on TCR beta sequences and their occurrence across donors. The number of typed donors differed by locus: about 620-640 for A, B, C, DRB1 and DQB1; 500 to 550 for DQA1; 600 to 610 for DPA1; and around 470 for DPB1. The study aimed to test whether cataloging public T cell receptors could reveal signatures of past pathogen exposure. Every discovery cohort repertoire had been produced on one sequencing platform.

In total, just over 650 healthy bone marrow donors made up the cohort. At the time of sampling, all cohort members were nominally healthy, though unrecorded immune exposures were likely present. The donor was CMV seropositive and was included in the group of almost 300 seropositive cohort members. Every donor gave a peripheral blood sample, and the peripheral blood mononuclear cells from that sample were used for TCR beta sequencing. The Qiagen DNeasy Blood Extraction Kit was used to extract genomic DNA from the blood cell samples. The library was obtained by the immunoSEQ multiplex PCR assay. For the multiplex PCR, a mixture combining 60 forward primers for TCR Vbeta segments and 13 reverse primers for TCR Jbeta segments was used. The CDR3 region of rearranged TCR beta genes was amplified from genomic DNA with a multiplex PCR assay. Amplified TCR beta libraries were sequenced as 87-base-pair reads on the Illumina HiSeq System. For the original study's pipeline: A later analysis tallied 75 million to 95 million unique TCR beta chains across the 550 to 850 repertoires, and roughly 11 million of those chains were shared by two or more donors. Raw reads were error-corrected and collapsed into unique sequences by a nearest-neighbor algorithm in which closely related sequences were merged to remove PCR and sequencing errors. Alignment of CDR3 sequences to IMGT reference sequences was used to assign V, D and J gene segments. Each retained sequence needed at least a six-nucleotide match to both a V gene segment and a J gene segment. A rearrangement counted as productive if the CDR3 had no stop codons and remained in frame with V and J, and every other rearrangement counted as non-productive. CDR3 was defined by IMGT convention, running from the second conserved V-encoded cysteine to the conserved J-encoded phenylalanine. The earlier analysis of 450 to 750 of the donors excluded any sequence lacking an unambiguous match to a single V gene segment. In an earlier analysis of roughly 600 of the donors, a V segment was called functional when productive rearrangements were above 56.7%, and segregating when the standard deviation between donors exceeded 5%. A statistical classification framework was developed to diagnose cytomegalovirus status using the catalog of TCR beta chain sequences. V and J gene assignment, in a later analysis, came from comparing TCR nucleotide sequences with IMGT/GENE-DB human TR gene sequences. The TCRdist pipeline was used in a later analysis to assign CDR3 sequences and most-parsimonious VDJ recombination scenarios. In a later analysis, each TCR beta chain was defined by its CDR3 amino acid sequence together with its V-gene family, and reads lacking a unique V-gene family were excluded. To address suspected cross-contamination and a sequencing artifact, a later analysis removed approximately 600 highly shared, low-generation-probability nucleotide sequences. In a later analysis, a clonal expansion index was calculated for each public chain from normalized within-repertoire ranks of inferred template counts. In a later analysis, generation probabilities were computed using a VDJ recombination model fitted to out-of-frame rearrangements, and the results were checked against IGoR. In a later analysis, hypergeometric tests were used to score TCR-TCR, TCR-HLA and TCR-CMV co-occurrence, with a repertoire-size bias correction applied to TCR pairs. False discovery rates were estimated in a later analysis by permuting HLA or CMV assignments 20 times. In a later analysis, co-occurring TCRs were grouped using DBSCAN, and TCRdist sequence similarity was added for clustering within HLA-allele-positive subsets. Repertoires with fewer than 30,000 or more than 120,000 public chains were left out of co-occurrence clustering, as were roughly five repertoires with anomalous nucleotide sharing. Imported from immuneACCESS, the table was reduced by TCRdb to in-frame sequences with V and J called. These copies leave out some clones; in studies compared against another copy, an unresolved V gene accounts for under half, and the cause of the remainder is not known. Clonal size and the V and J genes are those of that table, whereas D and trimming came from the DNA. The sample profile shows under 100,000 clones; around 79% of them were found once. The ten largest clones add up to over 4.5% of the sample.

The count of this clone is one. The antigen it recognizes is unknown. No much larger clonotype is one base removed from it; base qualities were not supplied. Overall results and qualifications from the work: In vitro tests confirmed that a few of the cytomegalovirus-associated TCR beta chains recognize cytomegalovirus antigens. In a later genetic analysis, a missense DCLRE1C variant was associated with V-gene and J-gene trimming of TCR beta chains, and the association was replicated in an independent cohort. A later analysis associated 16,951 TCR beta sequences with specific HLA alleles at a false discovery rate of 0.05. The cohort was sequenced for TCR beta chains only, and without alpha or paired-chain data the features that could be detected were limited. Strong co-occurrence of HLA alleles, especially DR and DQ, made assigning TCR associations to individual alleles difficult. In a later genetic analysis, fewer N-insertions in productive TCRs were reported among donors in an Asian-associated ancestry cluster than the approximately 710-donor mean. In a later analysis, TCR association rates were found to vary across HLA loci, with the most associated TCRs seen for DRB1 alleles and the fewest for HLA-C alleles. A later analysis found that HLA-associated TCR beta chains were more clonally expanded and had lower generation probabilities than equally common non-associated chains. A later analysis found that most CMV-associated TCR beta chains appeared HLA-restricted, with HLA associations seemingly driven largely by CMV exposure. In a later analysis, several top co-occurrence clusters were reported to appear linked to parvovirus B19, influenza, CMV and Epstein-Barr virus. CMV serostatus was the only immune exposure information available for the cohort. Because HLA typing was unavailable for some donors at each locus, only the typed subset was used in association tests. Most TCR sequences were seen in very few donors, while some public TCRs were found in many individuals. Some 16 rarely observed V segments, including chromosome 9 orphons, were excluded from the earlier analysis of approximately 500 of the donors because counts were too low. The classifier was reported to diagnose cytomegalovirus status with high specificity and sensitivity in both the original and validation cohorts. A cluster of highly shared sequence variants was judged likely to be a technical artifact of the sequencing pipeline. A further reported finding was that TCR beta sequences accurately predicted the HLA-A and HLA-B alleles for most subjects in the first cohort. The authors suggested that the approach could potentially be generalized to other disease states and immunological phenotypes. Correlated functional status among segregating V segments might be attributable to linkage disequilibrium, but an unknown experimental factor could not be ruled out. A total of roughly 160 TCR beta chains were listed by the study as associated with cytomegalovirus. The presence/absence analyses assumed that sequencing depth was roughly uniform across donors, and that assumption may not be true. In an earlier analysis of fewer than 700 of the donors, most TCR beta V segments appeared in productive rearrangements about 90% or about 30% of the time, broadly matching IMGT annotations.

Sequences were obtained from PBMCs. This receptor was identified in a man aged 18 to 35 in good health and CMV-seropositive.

The DNA sequence follows: TGTGCCAGCAGCTTGTCCGCCCTTGACTACCCGCAGTTCTTC. It translates as CASSLSALDYPQFF. The chain is assembled from TRBV5-4 and TRBJ2-1; matching of 5 bases hints at TRBD2 as the D gene. There are 14 amino acids in the CDR3, from cysteine to phenylalanine inclusive. Only the CDR3 portion is preserved as DNA: 42 bases, with reading frame beginning at the first base. The germline V gene encodes CDR1 SGHNT and CDR2 YYREEE (reference sequence). The junction shows trimming of 1 base on V and 12 bases on J, plus 17 bases between the germline ends.